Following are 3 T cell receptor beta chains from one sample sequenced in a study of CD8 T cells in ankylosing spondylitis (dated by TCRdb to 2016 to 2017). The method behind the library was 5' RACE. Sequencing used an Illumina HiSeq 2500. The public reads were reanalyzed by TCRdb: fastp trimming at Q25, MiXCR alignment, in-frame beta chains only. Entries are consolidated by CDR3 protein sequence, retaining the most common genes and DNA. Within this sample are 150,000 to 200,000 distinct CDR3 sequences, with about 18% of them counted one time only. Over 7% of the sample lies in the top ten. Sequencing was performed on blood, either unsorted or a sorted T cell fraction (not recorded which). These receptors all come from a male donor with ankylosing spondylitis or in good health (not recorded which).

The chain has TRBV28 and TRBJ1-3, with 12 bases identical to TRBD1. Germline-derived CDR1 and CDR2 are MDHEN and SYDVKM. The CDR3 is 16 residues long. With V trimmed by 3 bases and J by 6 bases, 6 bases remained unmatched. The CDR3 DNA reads TGTGCCAGCAGTTTCCTGCCGGGACAGGGGGCAAACACCATATATTTT. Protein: CASSFLPGQGANTIYF.

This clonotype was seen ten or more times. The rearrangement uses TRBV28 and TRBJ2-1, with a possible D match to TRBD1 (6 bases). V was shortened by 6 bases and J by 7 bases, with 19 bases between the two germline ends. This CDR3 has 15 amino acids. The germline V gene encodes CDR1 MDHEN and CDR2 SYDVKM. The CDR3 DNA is TGTGCCAGCAGCTCCGGGACAATAGAGAGTAATGAGCAGTTCTTC. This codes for CASSSGTIESNEQFF.

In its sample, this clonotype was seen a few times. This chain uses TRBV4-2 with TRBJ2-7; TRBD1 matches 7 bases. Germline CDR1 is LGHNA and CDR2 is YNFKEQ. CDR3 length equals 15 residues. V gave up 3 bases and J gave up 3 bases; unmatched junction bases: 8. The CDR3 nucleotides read TGTGCCAGCAGCCATCCGACAGGGCAAAACTACGAGCAGTACTTC. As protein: CASSHPTGQNYEQYF.